The 30 T cell receptor beta chains below all came from one sample that was sequenced in a study of identical twins (dated by TCRdb to the mid-2010s). To prepare the library, 5' RACE was applied. Data came from an Illumina HiSeq 2000. Through fastp at Q25 and MiXCR, TCRdb rebuilt clones from the public reads, retaining in-frame beta chains. Rows are combined by CDR3 protein, so each entry shows the most common genes and DNA. Recorded for this sample are roughly 240,000 distinct CDR3 sequences; 7% of them occurred a single time. The biggest ten clones account for 3% to 4% of the sample. These data are also associated with another study on yellow fever vaccine responses in identical twins.

Specimen: memory (CD45RO+) T cells sorted from blood. The cell subset or site label, read with the paper, signifies: CD45RO+ enriched T cells. Source of these receptors: a woman aged 18 to 35 in good health.

This clonotype was recorded many times. The rearrangement joins TRBV4-2 to TRBJ2-1; perhaps TRBD2 as D (6 bases). CDR3 length: 17 residues. Germline V gives CDR1 LGHNA, CDR2 YNFKEQ. The germline V and J ends were trimmed by 0 bases and 0 bases, with 12 bases remaining between them. As DNA, the CDR3 is TGTGCCAGCAGCCAAGATTTGGGCGGGGCCTCCTACAATGAGCAGTTCTTC. Amino acids: CASSQDLGGASYNEQFF.

This clonotype was observed a handful of times. This sequence joins TRBV28 and TRBJ2-5, with TRBD1 matching over 10 bases. This CDR3 has 15 residues. Trimming cost V 6 bases and J 4 bases; bases outside gene matches: 8. Germline CDR1 and CDR2: MDHEN and SYDVKM. As DNA, the CDR3 is TGTGCCAGCAGCCAGGGTGGGACAGGGGCAGAGACCCAGTACTTC. This sequence encodes CASSQGGTGAETQYF.

This clonotype appeared many times. The V call is TRBV12-3 or TRBV12-4, the J call TRBJ2-1; D remains ambiguous. The ends were cut back, 1 base at V and 7 bases at J, with 8 bases in the middle. The CDR3 runs to 13 residues. CDR3 sequence: CASSLGSANEQFF. As DNA, the CDR3 is TGTGCCAGCAGTTTAGGGTCCGCTAATGAGCAGTTCTTC.

This clonotype turned up a few times. The V gene is TRBV20-1, the J gene TRBJ2-3, with D tentatively TRBD1 (6 bases). Germline loops: CDR1 DFQATT, CDR2 SNEGSKA (reference sequence). The CDR3 is 15 amino acids. Trimming pared 3 bases from V and 5 bases from J, leaving 18 bases between. CDR3 amino acids: CSASPETGNRDTQYF. CDR3 DNA: TGCAGTGCTAGTCCCGAGACAGGCAACCGAGATACGCAGTATTTT.

This clonotype was detected ten times or more. The chain joins TRBV25-1 to TRBJ2-2; D gene uncertain. Germline V gene sequence: CDR1 MGHDK, CDR2 SYGVNS. The CDR3 loop spans 11 amino acids. V was cut by 1 base and J by 9 bases, with 3 bases left in between. The CDR3 loop reads CASSESRELFF. The DNA for the CDR3 is TGTGCCAGCAGTGAATCCCGGGAGCTGTTTTTT.

This clonotype was detected ten times or more. The gene calls are TRBV10-3 and TRBJ2-5; TRBD2 matches at 12 bases. Germline-derived CDR1 and CDR2 are ENHRY and SYGVKD. This CDR3 has 15 amino acids. J lost 0 bases, V lost 8 bases, and 4 bases had no gene match. The CDR3 spells CAIQGTSGYQETQYF. The CDR3 bases are TGTGCCATCCAAGGGACTAGCGGGTACCAAGAGACCCAGTACTTC.

This clonotype was detected many times. The gene calls are TRBV4-2 and TRBJ2-3, with D unclear. Germline CDR1 LGHNA, CDR2 YNFKEQ. The CDR3 spans 14 residues. The V end lost 1 base, the J end lost 2 bases, and 7 bases lay between the germline ends. The CDR3 loop reads CASSQGANTDTQYF. For the CDR3, the DNA is TGTGCCAGCAGCCAAGGGGCTAACACAGATACGCAGTATTTT.

This clonotype was picked up a small number of times. V and J are TRBV6-1 and TRBJ2-1, with D perhaps matching TRBD2 (7 bases). Between the trimmed V and J ends, which lost 10 bases and 8 bases, there was a span of 15 bases. CDR1 MNHNS and CDR2 SASEGT come from the germline V gene. This CDR3 contains 12 residues. The CDR3 DNA follows: TGTGCCACCCGGGGGCGGGAGCATGAGCAGTTCTTC. The encoded protein is CATRGREHEQFF.

There are a few counts of this clonotype. This chain joins TRBV5-1 and TRBJ2-7, with D possibly called TRBD1 or TRBD2 (5 bases each). The germline gives CDR1 SGHRS, CDR2 YFSETQ. There are 15 residues in the CDR3. V lost 4 bases and J lost 3, with 17 bases in between. CDR3 in DNA: TGCGCCAGCAGCCCCGTGGGGGTAGGGGACTACGAGCAGTACTTC. Protein product: CASSPVGVGDYEQYF.

This clonotype was detected ten times or more. The V call is TRBV5-6, the J call TRBJ1-4, with TRBD1 as a possible D gene (6 bases). Germline V gene sequence: CDR1 SGHDT, CDR2 YYEEEE. V lost 0 bases and J lost 14, with 14 bases in between. The CDR3 is 13 residues long. The CDR3 loop is CASSLDRDELLFF. The CDR3 DNA sequence: TGTGCCAGCAGCTTGGACAGGGACGAACTCCTGTTTTTT.

This clonotype was found many times. The V gene is TRBV2, the J gene TRBJ2-3; 15 bases line up with TRBD2. Trimming cost V 10 bases and J 3 bases; bases outside gene matches: 14. This CDR3 comprises 18 residues. Germline lookup yields CDR1 SNHLY and CDR2 FYNNEI. Written as DNA, the CDR3 is TGTGCCACCCGCCCAGGGGTCGGGACTAGCGGGAGGACAGATACGCAGTATTTT. Translating it yields CATRPGVGTSGRTDTQYF.

This clonotype was observed a handful of times. The chain uses TRBV21-1 and TRBJ2-3. TRBV21-1 is a documented pseudogene. The CDR3 length is 15 residues. The CDR3 here is CASRPDGSQTDTQYF. CDR3 DNA sequence: TGTGCCAGCAGACCAGACGGTTCTCAGACAGATACGCAGTATTTT.

The J gene is TRBJ2-1, the V gene TRBV12-3 or TRBV12-4; 11 nucleotides match TRBD2. V lost 7 bases to trimming and J lost 9 bases; unmatched junction nucleotides: 8. The CDR3 covers 14 residues. The CDR3 DNA reads TGTGCCAGCATCCTAGCGGGAGGCGGGGGTGAGCAGTTCTTC. It is translated as CASILAGGGGEQFF.

This clonotype appeared many times. V is TRBV5-1 and J is TRBJ2-1; D uncertain. Germline V lookup: CDR1 SGHRS, CDR2 YFSETQ. This CDR3 contains 17 residues. Trimming cost V 0 bases and J 0 bases, with 13 bases left between them. The CDR3 reads CASSLGSGKSSYNEQFF. The CDR3 nucleotides read TGCGCCAGCAGCTTGGGGTCTGGAAAGAGCTCCTACAATGAGCAGTTCTTC.

The table lists this clonotype with many counts. The chain recombines TRBV3-1 with TRBJ1-2; 9 nucleotides align to TRBD1. The CDR3 totals 16 residues. The junction had 14 bases not matched to a gene; V was cut back by 5 bases and J by 7 bases. The germline CDR1 and CDR2 sequences are LGHDT and YNNKEL (reference sequence). The CDR3 nucleotides are TGTGCCAGCAGCGGATCGTCCGGGACAGGGAGCGGTGGCTACACCTTC. Residues: CASSGSSGTGSGGYTF.

The table lists this clonotype with many counts. This chain links TRBV28 with TRBJ1-5; D might be TRBD1 (5 bases). The germline CDR1 and CDR2 sequences are MDHEN and SYDVKM. The V gene lost 1 base and the J gene lost 6 bases, with 13 bases spanning the gap. CDR3 length equals 15 residues. The chain's CDR3 is CASSLLGEIGQPQHF. The CDR3 nucleotides read TGTGCCAGCAGTTTATTAGGGGAGATTGGTCAGCCCCAGCATTTT.

The sample holds a few counts of this clonotype. The chain uses TRBV2 and TRBJ2-7, with TRBD2 matching 7 bases. CDR1 SNHLY and CDR2 FYNNEI come from the germline V gene. This CDR3 comprises 12 residues. V gave up 6 bases and J gave up 3 bases; unmatched junction bases: 2. The CDR3 coding sequence is TGTGCCAGCAGGGGGGGGTACTACGAGCAGTACGTC. This translates into CASRGGYYEQYV.

This clonotype was seen a few times. V gene TRBV7-9 combines with J gene TRBJ1-2; unclear D gene. Germline CDR1 reads SEHNR; CDR2 reads FQNEAQ (reference sequence). This CDR3 region has 14 residues. Trimming removed 3 bases from V and 3 bases from J, with 11 bases in between. The CDR3 coding sequence is TGTGCCAGCAGCTTTGGCGGTCAGTACTATGGCTACACCTTC. Its translation is CASSFGGQYYGYTF.

The genes are TRBV5-1 and TRBJ1-6, with TRBD1 matching over 7 bases. The CDR3 extends over 15 amino acids. The germline gives CDR1 SGHRS, CDR2 YFSETQ. The ends lost 4 bases at V and 8 bases at J; junction bases unmatched: 9. The CDR3 coding sequence is TGCGCCAGCAGCGGAATGGACAGGTTGGATTCACCCCTCCACTTT. Its translation is CASSGMDRLDSPLHF.

This clonotype came up a few times. The chain links TRBV5-1 to TRBJ1-6; TRBD1 might be the D (5 bases). V was pared by 4 bases and J by 10 bases, with 15 bases between. The CDR3 contains 14 residues. Germline V CDR1 and CDR2: SGHRS, YFSETQ. This CDR3 reads CASSPAGTESPLHF. The CDR3 DNA follows: TGCGCCAGCAGCCCCGCAGGGACGGAATCACCCCTCCACTTT.

This chain links TRBV19 with TRBJ2-6, with a weak D call TRBD1 (6 bases). There are 18 residues in the CDR3. Trimming stripped 2 bases from V and 1 base from J, with 15 bases between. Germline V gene lookup returns CDR1 LNHDA and CDR2 SQIVND (reference sequence). The chain's CDR3 is CASSIPGQLPSGANVLTF. CDR3 in DNA: TGTGCCAGTAGTATACCCGGACAGCTACCTTCTGGGGCCAACGTCCTGACTTTC. The complete variable domain, with remaining parts taken from reference TRBV19 and TRBJ2-6, reads DGGITQSPKYLFRKEGQNVTLSCEQNLNHDAMYWYRQDPGQGLRLIYYSQIVNDFQKGDIAEGYSVSREKKESFPLTVTSAQKNPTAFYLCASSIPGQLPSGANVLTFGAGSRLTVL.

This clonotype appeared many times. This chain connects TRBV2 to TRBJ2-5; 9 nucleotides line up with TRBD1. With 6 bases clipped from V and 2 bases from J, the junction kept 4 bases outside the gene matches. Germline V CDR1 and CDR2: SNHLY, FYNNEI. This CDR3 region has 14 residues. The CDR3 sequence: CASSFGTGQETQYF. The CDR3 DNA sequence: TGTGCCAGCAGCTTTGGGACAGGGCAAGAGACCCAGTACTTC.

This clonotype was recorded many times. The V call is TRBV6-5, the J call TRBJ2-7, with 11 bases that match TRBD2. This CDR3 spans 14 amino acids. The germline V gene encodes CDR1 MNHEY and CDR2 SVGAGI. The ends lost 4 bases at V and 7 bases at J; junction bases unmatched: 6. The CDR3 is CASSSRSGRGEQYF. The DNA of the CDR3 is TGTGCCAGCAGTTCTCGTAGCGGGAGGGGTGAGCAGTACTTC.

The V and J genes are TRBV20-1 and TRBJ1-2; D possibly corresponds to TRBD1 (5 bases). The CDR3 loop spans 14 amino acids. The ends were cut back, 6 bases at V and 5 bases at J, with 19 bases in the middle. CDR1 is DFQATT, CDR2 SNEGSKA, per germline (reference sequence). The CDR3 here is CSAPSDSATYGYTF. The CDR3 coding sequence is TGCAGTGCGCCGTCCGACAGTGCTACTTATGGCTACACCTTC.

This chain connects TRBV20-1 to TRBJ2-1; the match to TRBD2 covers 10 bases. Germline-derived CDR1 and CDR2 are DFQATT and SNEGSKA (reference sequence). The CDR3 has 15 residues. V trimming: 5 bases; J trimming: 5 bases; junction bases outside the gene matches: 9. Written as DNA, the CDR3 is TGCAGTGCTCAGAACCTAGCGGGAGTTCACAATGAGCAGTTCTTC. This codes for CSAQNLAGVHNEQFF.

Many counts were recorded for this clonotype. This rearrangement joins TRBV29-1 to TRBJ2-5; possible D gene TRBD1, 6 bases. V was trimmed by 6 bases and J by 5 bases, leaving 22 bases between them. This CDR3 has 15 residues. CDR1 and CDR2 from the germline V gene are SQVTM and ANQGSEA. CDR3 sequence reads: CSVTPSQGLGETQYF. The CDR3 DNA reads TGCAGCGTAACCCCCTCGCAGGGGCTGGGGGAGACCCAGTACTTC. Full variable domain (rest looked up from reference TRBV29-1 and TRBJ2-5): SAVISQKPSRDICQRGTSLTIQCQVDSQVTMMFWYRQQPGQSLTLIATANQGSEATYESGFVIDKFPISRPNLTFSTLTVSNMSPEDSSIYLCSVTPSQGLGETQYFGPGTRLLVL.

The CDR3 loop is CASSLTVGVIETQYF. CDR3 DNA sequence: TGTGCCAGCAGCTTGACGGTCGGGGTAATTGAGACCCAGTACTTC. The genes are TRBV7-9 and TRBJ2-5; possible D gene TRBD2, 5 bases. This CDR3 spans 15 amino acids. Trimming shortened V by 3 bases and J by 5 bases, and 16 bases separated the two germline ends. The V gene's germline CDR1 is SEHNR and CDR2 FQNEAQ (reference sequence).

This clonotype was found a few times. The J gene is TRBJ1-2, the V gene TRBV9; weak D call: TRBD1 (5 bases). Germline CDR1 SGDLS, CDR2 YYNGEE. The CDR3 length is 16 residues. V was clipped by 3 bases and J by 7 bases, with 22 bases between them. The CDR3 DNA follows: TGTGCCAGCAGCGGATCATCCAGGGCTTTGATATCTGGCTACACCTTC. This translates into CASSGSSRALISGYTF.

This clonotype has only a few counts. The chain joins TRBV28 to TRBJ2-3; tentative D call: TRBD2 (6 bases). The CDR3 totals 14 residues. Germline-derived CDR1 and CDR2 are MDHEN and SYDVKM. V was trimmed by 4 bases and J by 6 bases, leaving 14 bases between them. The CDR3 spells CASSWDFPPDTQYF. The CDR3 DNA reads TGTGCCAGCAGTTGGGACTTCCCCCCGGATACGCAGTATTTT.

The chain is built from TRBV3-1 and TRBJ1-4; D ambiguous. Germline CDR1 is LGHDT and CDR2 is YNNKEL (reference sequence). Between the trimmed V and J ends, which lost 0 bases and 11 bases, there was a span of 13 bases. The CDR3 has 14 residues. This CDR3 reads CASSQDVPTNKLFF. The DNA of the CDR3 is TGTGCCAGCAGCCAAGATGTCCCCACGAATAAACTGTTTTTT.